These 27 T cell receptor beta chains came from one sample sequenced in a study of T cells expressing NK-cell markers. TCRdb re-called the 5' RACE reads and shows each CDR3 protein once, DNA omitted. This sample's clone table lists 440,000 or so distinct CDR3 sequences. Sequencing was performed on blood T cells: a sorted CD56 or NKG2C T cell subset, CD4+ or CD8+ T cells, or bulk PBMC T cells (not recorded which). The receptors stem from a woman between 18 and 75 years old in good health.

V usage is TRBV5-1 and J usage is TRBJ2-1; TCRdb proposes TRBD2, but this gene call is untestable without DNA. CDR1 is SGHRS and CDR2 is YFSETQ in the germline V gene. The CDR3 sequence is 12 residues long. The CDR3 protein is CASRERVGEQFF.

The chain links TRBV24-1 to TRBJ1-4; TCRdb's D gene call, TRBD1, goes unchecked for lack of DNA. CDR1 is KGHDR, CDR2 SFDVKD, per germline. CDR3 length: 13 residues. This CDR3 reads CATSEPGTGKLFF.

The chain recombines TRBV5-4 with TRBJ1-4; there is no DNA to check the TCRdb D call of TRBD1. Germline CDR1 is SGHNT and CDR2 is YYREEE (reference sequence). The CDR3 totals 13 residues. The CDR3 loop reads CAAGRTTNEKLFF.

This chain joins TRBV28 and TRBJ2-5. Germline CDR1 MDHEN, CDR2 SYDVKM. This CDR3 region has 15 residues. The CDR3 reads CASSFFGRQQETQYF.

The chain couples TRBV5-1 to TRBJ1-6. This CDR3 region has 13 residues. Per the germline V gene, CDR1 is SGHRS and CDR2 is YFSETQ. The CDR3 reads CASSLLGNSPLHF.

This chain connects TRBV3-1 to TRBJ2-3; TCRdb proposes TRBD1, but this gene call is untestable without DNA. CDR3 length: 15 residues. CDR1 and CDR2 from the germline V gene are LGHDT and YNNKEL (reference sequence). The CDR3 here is CASSPLGGSTDTQYF.

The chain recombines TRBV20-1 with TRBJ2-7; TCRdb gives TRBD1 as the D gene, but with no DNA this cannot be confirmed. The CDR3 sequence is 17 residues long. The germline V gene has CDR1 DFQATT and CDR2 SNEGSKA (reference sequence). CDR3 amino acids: CSARDARGRADSYEQYF.

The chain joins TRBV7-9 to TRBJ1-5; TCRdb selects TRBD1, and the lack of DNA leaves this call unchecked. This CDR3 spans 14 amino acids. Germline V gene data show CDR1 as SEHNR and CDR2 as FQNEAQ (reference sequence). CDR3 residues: CASSLGTGTQPQHF.

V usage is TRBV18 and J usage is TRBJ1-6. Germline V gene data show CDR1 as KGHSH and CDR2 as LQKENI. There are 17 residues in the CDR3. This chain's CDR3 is CASSPLDRSSYNSPLHF.

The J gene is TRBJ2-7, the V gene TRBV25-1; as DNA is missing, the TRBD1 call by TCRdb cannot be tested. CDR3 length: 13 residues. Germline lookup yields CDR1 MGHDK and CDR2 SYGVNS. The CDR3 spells CASYSSGSYEQYF.

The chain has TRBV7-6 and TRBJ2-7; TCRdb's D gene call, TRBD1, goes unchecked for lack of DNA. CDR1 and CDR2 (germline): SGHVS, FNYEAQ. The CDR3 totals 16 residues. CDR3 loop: CASSLAVQDSTYEQYF.

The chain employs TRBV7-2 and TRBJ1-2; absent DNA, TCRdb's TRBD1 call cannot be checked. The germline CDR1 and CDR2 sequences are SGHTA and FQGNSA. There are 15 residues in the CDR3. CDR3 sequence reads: CASSPRPPIAYGYTF.

CDR3: CASSVQGAHEQYF. The rearrangement joins TRBV25-1 to TRBJ2-7; lacking DNA, the TRBD1 call made by TCRdb goes unchecked. This CDR3 is 13 amino acids long. Looked up from germline, CDR1 is MGHDK and CDR2 is SYGVNS.

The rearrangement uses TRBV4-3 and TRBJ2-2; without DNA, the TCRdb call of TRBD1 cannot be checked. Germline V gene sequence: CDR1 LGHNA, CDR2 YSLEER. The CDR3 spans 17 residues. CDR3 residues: CASSQDQGVLNTGELFF.

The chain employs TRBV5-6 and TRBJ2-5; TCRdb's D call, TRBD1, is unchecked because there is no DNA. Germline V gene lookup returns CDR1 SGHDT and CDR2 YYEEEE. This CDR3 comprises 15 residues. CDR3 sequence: CASSLGPGQKETQYF.

CDR3: CASSPDIMNTEAFF. This chain joins TRBV18 and TRBJ1-1; there is no DNA to check the TCRdb D call of TRBD1. Germline V gene data show CDR1 as KGHSH and CDR2 as LQKENI. The length of the CDR3 is 14 residues.

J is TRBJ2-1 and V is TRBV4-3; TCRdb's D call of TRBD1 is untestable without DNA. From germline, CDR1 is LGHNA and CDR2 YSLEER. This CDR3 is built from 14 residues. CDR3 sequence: CASSQDRPRNEQFF.

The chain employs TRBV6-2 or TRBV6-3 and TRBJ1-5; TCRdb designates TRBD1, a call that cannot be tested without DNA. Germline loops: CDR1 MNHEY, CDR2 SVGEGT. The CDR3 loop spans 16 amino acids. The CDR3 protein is CASSYPGQGESQPQHF.

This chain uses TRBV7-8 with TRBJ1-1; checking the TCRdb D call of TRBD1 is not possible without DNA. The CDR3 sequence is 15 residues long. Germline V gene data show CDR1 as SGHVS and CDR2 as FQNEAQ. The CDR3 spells CASSLVLTGNTEAFF.

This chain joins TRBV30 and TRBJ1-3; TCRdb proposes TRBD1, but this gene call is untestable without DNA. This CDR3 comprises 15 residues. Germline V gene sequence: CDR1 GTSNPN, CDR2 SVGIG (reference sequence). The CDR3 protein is CAWSNGGRGGNTIYF.

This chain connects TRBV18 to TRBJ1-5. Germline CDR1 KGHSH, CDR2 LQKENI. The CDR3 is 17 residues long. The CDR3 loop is CASSHFELGSGNQPQHF.

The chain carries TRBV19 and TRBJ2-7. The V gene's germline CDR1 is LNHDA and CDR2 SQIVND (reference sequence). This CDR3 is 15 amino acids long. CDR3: CASSTKAGGPYEQYF.

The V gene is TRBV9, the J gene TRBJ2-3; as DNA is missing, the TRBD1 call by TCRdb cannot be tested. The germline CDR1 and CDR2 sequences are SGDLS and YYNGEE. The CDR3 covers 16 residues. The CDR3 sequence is CASSVLQGASTDTQYF.

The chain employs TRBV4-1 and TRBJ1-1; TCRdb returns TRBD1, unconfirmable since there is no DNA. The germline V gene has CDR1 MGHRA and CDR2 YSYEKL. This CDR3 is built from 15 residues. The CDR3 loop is CASSNPGQSNTEAFF.

The CDR3: CASSSFRELATNEKLFF. This chain joins TRBV11-2 and TRBJ1-4; the D call from TCRdb, TRBD1, cannot be confirmed without DNA. CDR3 length: 17 residues. Looked up from germline, CDR1 is SGHAT and CDR2 is FQNNGV.

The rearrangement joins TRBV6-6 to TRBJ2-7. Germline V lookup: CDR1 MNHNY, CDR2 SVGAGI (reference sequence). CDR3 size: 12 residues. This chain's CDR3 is CASGGGFYEQYF.

CDR3 protein: CASSVGKNTEAFF. This sequence joins TRBV9 and TRBJ1-1. Germline CDR1 is SGDLS and CDR2 is YYNGEE. The CDR3 length is 13 residues.